These 9 T cell receptor beta chains originate from one sample sequenced in a study of blood T cell repertoires in COVID-19. The method was immunoSEQ multiplex PCR; TCRdb's version includes in-frame clones alone and lacks a portion of them. Here the sample spans about 39,000 clones, more than 80% being singletons. The specimen sequenced was peripheral blood. These TCRs come from a man aged 55 to 70 in a cohort sampled during active COVID-19.

In DNA, the CDR3 is TGTGCCAGCAGATGGACAGGGTCGGGCACCGGGGAGCTGTTTTTT. Translating it yields CASRWTGSGTGELFF. The genes are TRBV27 and TRBJ2-2; TRBD1 aligns across 8 bases. V lost 6 bases and J lost 4; bases outside the gene matches: 7. This CDR3 has 15 residues. CDR1 and CDR2 (germline): MNHEY, SMNVEV (reference sequence).

The rearrangement links TRBV19 to TRBJ1-2, with D unresolved. From germline, CDR1 is LNHDA and CDR2 SQIVND (reference sequence). V was shortened by 9 bases and J by 5 bases, with 7 bases between the two germline ends. This CDR3 comprises 10 residues. The CDR3 region has the DNA TGTGCCAGCGAGGGTTATGGCTACACCTTC. It yields the protein CASEGYGYTF.

This clone occurred a few times. The chain carries TRBV5-1 and TRBJ2-7; 7 bases fit TRBD1. The CDR3 consists of 13 residues. Germline V lookup: CDR1 SGHRS, CDR2 YFSETQ. V shed 2 bases, J shed 2 bases, and the junction held 1 base outside the gene matches. CDR3 nucleotides: TGCGCCAGCAGCTTCGACAGGGCCTACGAGCAGTACTTC. It encodes CASSFDRAYEQYF.

This clone was seen a single time. The chain carries TRBV30 and TRBJ1-2; D unclear. V gave up 2 bases and J gave up 0 bases, with 10 bases separating them. The germline CDR1 and CDR2 sequences are GTSNPN and SVGIG (reference sequence). The CDR3 has 14 residues. CDR3 residues: CAWSREASNYGYTF. For the CDR3, the DNA is TGTGCCTGGAGTAGAGAAGCTTCTAACTATGGCTACACCTTC.

The chain recombines TRBV27 with TRBJ1-5, with D unresolved. Germline V gene lookup returns CDR1 MNHEY and CDR2 SMNVEV (reference sequence). Trimming left V 5 bases short and J 0 bases short, with 11 bases between. This CDR3 comprises 15 residues. The CDR3 DNA reads TGTGCCAGCAGTCCCATGGCGGATAGCAATCAGCCCCAGCATTTT. It encodes CASSPMADSNQPQHF.

The chain uses TRBV12-3 or TRBV12-4 and TRBJ1-4; TRBD1 matches at 9 bases. V shed 5 bases and J 11 bases; nucleotides not matched to a gene: 3. This CDR3 comprises 12 residues. CDR3 DNA sequence: TGTGCCAGCAGTCCTGGGACAGGGAAACTGTTTTTT. As protein: CASSPGTGKLFF.

V usage is TRBV7-3 and J usage is TRBJ2-5; 7 bases agree with TRBD2. Germline V gene lookup returns CDR1 SGHTA and CDR2 FQGTGA. V dropped 3 bases and J dropped 2; count of bases not matched to a gene: 6. The CDR3 sequence is 15 residues long. In DNA form, the CDR3 reads TGTGCCAGCAGCTTCGGGGGAGGGATACAAGAGACCCAGTACTTC. Translation: CASSFGGGIQETQYF.

The V call is TRBV28, the J call TRBJ2-3, with TRBD2 matching over 10 bases. V lost 7 bases, J lost 2 bases, and 3 bases stayed unmatched. The length of the CDR3 is 14 residues. Germline V CDR1 and CDR2: MDHEN, SYDVKM. CDR3 bases: TGTGCCAGCACACTAGCGGGGTCCACAGATACGCAGTATTTT. Translation: CASTLAGSTDTQYF.

V gene TRBV19 combines with J gene TRBJ2-1, with 9 bases identical to TRBD2. The CDR3 length is 14 residues. The germline V gene encodes CDR1 LNHDA and CDR2 SQIVND (reference sequence). With V trimmed by 7 bases and J by 13 bases, 14 bases remained unmatched. The CDR3 protein is CASTPTPGLARQFF. The CDR3, as DNA: TGTGCCAGTACCCCGACCCCCGGACTAGCGCGACAGTTCTTC.